This T cell receptor beta chain derives from a study of blood T cell repertoires in COVID-19. Only a few counts were recorded for this clone. Residents of over 20 US areas, aged roughly 18 to 89 years, made up the participants. This CDR3 has 15 amino acids. CDR1 SGHNT and CDR2 YYREEE come from the germline V gene (reference sequence). Trimming at V came to 3 bases and at J to 6 bases, leaving 5 bases not matched to a gene. The table came from immunoSEQ multiplex PCR; TCRdb's copy has only in-frame clones and leaves some out. The table includes roughly 180,000 clones, 81% detected once. V and J are TRBV5-4 and TRBJ2-1, with 11 bases fitting TRBD1. Sequencing was done on a sample of PBMCs or T cells enriched from blood (not recorded which). The TCR was taken from a woman aged 40 to 50 with acute COVID-19. DNA for the CDR3: TGTGCCAGCAGCTGGACAGGGGGCGCGGGCAATGAGCAGTTCTTC. This translates into CASSWTGGAGNEQFF.